This T cell receptor (beta chain) was documented in a study of high-grade serous ovarian cancer treatment subgroups. Background on the study: On average, approximately 15,000 reads and roughly 7,000 unique TCR beta rearrangements were obtained per sample. Findings and caveats of the study: Higher neoantigen levels went with greater TCR clonal relatedness. Same-patient tumor repertoires overlapped at roughly 0.095 to 0.79; different patients barely overlapped.

The tumor samples were collected prior to definitive surgery or chemotherapy. The protocol was immunoSEQ multiplex PCR, while the TCRdb copy is restricted to in-frame clones and leaves out a portion. The sample carries 30,000 or so clones, around 80% recorded once. The germline V and J ends were trimmed by 0 bases and 2 bases, with 6 bases remaining between them. The CDR3 covers 15 residues. Looked up from germline, CDR1 is SGHNT and CDR2 is YYREEE (reference sequence). About this clone itself: Its matching antigen is unknown.

Specimen: tumor tissue. V is TRBV5-4 and J is TRBJ2-6, with D possibly TRBD2 on 5 matching bases. The TCR was taken from a human donor with high-grade serous ovarian cancer. In DNA form, the CDR3 reads TGTGCCAGCAGCTTGGGAGGGACTGGGGCCAACGTCCTGACTTTC. This encodes CASSLGGTGANVLTF.